This TCR beta chain was sequenced for a study of control samples from healthy donors and cancer patients. Produced via immunoSEQ multiplex PCR; TCRdb's table is partial and in-frame only. The sample lists 150,000 to 200,000 clones; about 94% were seen once. The CDR3 contains 14 residues. The V gene lost 0 bases and the J gene lost 1 base, with 6 bases spanning the gap. CDR1 LGHNA and CDR2 YSLEER come from the germline V gene. This chain connects TRBV4-3 to TRBJ2-5, with no clear D. The sample comprised blood. This clonotype was sampled from a woman in her 40s in good health. CDR3 DNA: TGCGCCAGCAGCCAAGATATAGCCCAAGAGACCCAGTACTTC. Its translation: CASSQDIAQETQYF.